This T cell receptor (beta chain) was recovered during a study of blood T cell repertoires in COVID-19. Among Cohort 3 donors, those recovered had two negative PCRs, clearance, or symptom resolution. The CDR3 is 16 amino acids. Germline lookup yields CDR1 MNHEY and CDR2 SVGEGT. V gave up 3 bases and J gave up 4 bases, with 18 bases separating them. As originally analysed: For nucleated cells, counts were estimated from reference gene primer amplification. Here immunoSEQ multiplex PCR was the method, and the copy in TCRdb shows in-frame clones only, minus some. V and J calls and clone size are those listed in that table; D and trimming were worked out from the DNA. The data contain approximately 250,000 clones, roughly 90% of them singletons.

The sequence was collected from a woman aged 25 to 39 who had recovered from COVID-19. The rearrangement joins TRBV6-2 or TRBV6-3 to TRBJ1-2; TRBD1 is a possible D gene (6 bases). The sequencing sample was made of PBMCs or T cells enriched from blood (not recorded which). The CDR3 spells CASSYPGHPRPYGYTF. DNA of the CDR3: TGTGCCAGCAGTTATCCGGGACATCCTCGGCCCTATGGCTACACCTTC.